The sequence of this T cell receptor (beta chain) was determined in a study of type 1 and type 2 diabetes patients. The PCR template was genomic DNA. A primer set of 30 forward and 13 reverse primers amplified the CDR3. TCRdb reprocessed the multiplex PCR reads via MiXCR and lists one record per CDR3 protein. The repertoire holds approximately 260,000 distinct CDR3 sequences, around 47% seen once, with around 13% in the top ten. Per germline, CDR1 MNHEY and CDR2 SVGEGT. Trimming removed 4 bases from V and 3 bases from J, with 7 bases in between. The length of the CDR3 is 12 residues. Sequences were obtained from peripheral blood mononuclear cells (PBMCs). J is TRBJ2-7 and V is TRBV6-2 or TRBV6-3; D not resolved. This receptor was obtained from a man between 18 and 29 years old with type 2 diabetes. The CDR3 protein is CASSLIIYEQYF. The DNA for the CDR3 is TGTGCCAGCAGTTTAATTATCTACGAGCAGTACTTC.